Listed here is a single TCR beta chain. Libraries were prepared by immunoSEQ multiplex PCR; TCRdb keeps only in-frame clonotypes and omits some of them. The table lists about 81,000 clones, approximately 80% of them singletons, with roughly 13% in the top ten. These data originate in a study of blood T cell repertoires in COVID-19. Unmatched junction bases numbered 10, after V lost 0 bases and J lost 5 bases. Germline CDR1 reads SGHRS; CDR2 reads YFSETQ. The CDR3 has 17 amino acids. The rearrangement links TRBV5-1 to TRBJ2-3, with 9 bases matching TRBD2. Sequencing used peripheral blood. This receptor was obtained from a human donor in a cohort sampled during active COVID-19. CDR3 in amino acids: CASSLAYRGGGKDTQYF. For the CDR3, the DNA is TGCGCCAGCAGCTTGGCCTATCGCGGGGGGGGAAAAGATACGCAGTATTTT.